The 21 T cell receptor beta chains below come from one sample, sequenced in a study of CD8 T cells in ankylosing spondylitis. Whole-study findings and limits: A motif in TCR beta, a set of eight highly homologous variants, appeared characteristic of ankylosing spondylitis blood.

TCRdb processed the 5' RACE reads anew with MiXCR; each CDR3 protein has one entry. The table shows about 220,000 distinct CDR3 sequences, with 7% to 8% occurring only once. These TCRs' antigens remain unknown. Source material: blood, either unsorted or a sorted T cell fraction (not recorded which). Source of these receptors: a male donor with ankylosing spondylitis.

This clonotype was counted ten times or more. The V and J genes are TRBV29-1 and TRBJ1-2, with TRBD1 matching 8 bases. This CDR3 comprises 16 residues. The V and J ends lost 0 bases and 4 bases, in that order; junction bases with no gene match: 10. CDR1 and CDR2 (germline): SQVTM, ANQGSEA. DNA for the CDR3: TGCAGCGTTGAAGAAGTGGTAGCAGGGGGCGGCTATGGCTACACCTTC. It yields the protein CSVEEVVAGGGYGYTF.

This clonotype was recorded at least ten times. The chain links TRBV29-1 to TRBJ1-2; no definite D call. Germline V gives CDR1 SQVTM, CDR2 ANQGSEA. The V and J ends lost 5 bases and 4 bases respectively, with 14 bases between them. This CDR3 spans 13 amino acids. The CDR3 reads CSVPGGHPYGYTF. DNA of the CDR3: TGCAGCGTTCCCGGCGGCCATCCCTATGGCTACACCTTC.

This chain links TRBV7-6 with TRBJ1-2; 7 positions agree with TRBD1. CDR1 is SGHVS and CDR2 is FNYEAQ in the germline V gene. The CDR3 is 13 residues long. J was trimmed by 4 bases and V by 5 bases; bases with no gene match: 4. The CDR3 reads CASSMGQLYGYTF. CDR3 coding DNA: TGTGCCAGCAGCATGGGACAGCTCTATGGCTACACCTTC.

This clonotype was recorded at least ten times. The chain employs TRBV27 and TRBJ1-2; 10 bases map to TRBD1. The CDR3 is 14 amino acids. Germline CDR1 MNHEY, CDR2 SMNVEV (reference sequence). V lost 6 bases to trimming and J lost 4 bases; unmatched junction nucleotides: 5. CDR3 DNA sequence: TGTGCCAGCAGACCTGGACAGGGGGGCTATGGCTACACCTTC. Translation: CASRPGQGGYGYTF.

This clonotype was counted at least ten times. The rearrangement uses TRBV25-1 and TRBJ2-5; D gene uncertain. The CDR3 has 13 amino acids. The ends were cut back, 9 bases at V and 4 bases at J, with 15 bases in the middle. The germline gives CDR1 MGHDK, CDR2 SYGVNS. The DNA of the CDR3 is TGTGCCAGTCGTCCCCAGAGACGAGAGACCCAGTACTTC. Encoded protein: CASRPQRRETQYF. Variable domain in full (rest from reference TRBV25-1 and TRBJ2-5): EADIYQTPRYLVIGTGKKITLECSQTMGHDKMYWYQQDPGMELHLIHYSYGVNSTEKGDLSSESTVSRIRTEHFPLTLESARPSHTSQYLCASRPQRRETQYFGPGTRLLVL.

This clonotype came up many times. The genes are TRBV4-3 and TRBJ1-2; D unresolved. The CDR3 totals 15 residues. Trimming pared 4 bases from V and 1 base from J, leaving 13 bases between. CDR1 is LGHNA, CDR2 YSLEER, per germline. The DNA of the CDR3 is TGCGCCAGCAGCCTTGCGCGCGGAGTTAACTATGGCTACACCTTC. Translating it yields CASSLARGVNYGYTF.

The V gene is TRBV7-2, the J gene TRBJ2-7, with D perhaps TRBD2 (6 bases). V gave up 5 bases and J gave up 0 bases, with 11 bases separating them. CDR3 length: 14 amino acids. Germline lookup yields CDR1 SGHTA and CDR2 FQGNSA. The CDR3 coding sequence is TGTGCCAGCAGCCCCGGACTACTCTCCTACGAGCAGTACTTC. It specifies CASSPGLLSYEQYF. The complete variable domain, with remaining parts taken from reference TRBV7-2 and TRBJ2-7, reads GAGVSQSPSNKVTEKGKDVELRCDPISGHTALYWYRQSLGQGLEFLIYFQGNSAPDKSGLPSDRFSAERTGGSVSTLTIQRTQQEDSAVYLCASSPGLLSYEQYFGPGTRLTVT.

In its sample, this clonotype was seen many times. The gene calls are TRBV6-1 and TRBJ2-6; D gene unclear. Germline-derived CDR1 and CDR2 are MNHNS and SASEGT. The ends were cut back, 4 bases at V and 0 bases at J, with 10 bases in the middle. This CDR3 contains 16 residues. This CDR3 reads CASSGLTSSGANVLTF. The CDR3 DNA is TGTGCCAGCAGTGGCCTTACCTCCTCTGGGGCCAACGTCCTGACTTTC.

This chain links TRBV20-1 with TRBJ2-7; 12 nucleotides line up with TRBD1. CDR1 and CDR2 from the germline V gene are DFQATT and SNEGSKA (reference sequence). V was clipped by 5 bases and J by 6 bases; unmatched bases: 5. CDR3 length: 13 amino acids. The DNA of the CDR3 is TGCAGTGCTCCGGGACAGGGGGCGGCCGAGCAGTACTTC. This translates into CSAPGQGAAEQYF.

This clonotype was seen repeatedly, ten times or more. V gene TRBV10-2 combines with J gene TRBJ2-7, with D hard to call. Germline values: CDR1 WSHSY, CDR2 SAAADI. The ends were cut back, 1 base at V and 5 bases at J, with 3 bases in the middle. The CDR3 is 11 amino acids. CDR3 region: CASSEYNEQYF. For the CDR3, the DNA is TGCGCCAGCAGTGAGTACAACGAGCAGTACTTC.

This clonotype has a count of ten or more. The chain uses TRBV10-3 and TRBJ2-7, with 7 bases aligning to TRBD1. The V segment lost 6 bases and the J segment 2 bases; nucleotides outside the gene matches: 7. CDR3 length: 14 residues. From germline, CDR1 is ENHRY and CDR2 SYGVKD. DNA of the CDR3: TGTGCCATCAGACGACAGGGCCTAGCCTACGAGCAGTACTTC. Translating it yields CAIRRQGLAYEQYF.

This clonotype was seen many times. This chain uses TRBV4-2 with TRBJ2-1; D may be TRBD1 (5 bases). Trimming stripped 0 bases from V and 9 bases from J, with 27 bases between. In germline, CDR1 is LGHNA, CDR2 YNFKEQ. This CDR3 is 19 amino acids long. The CDR3 sequence: CASSQDGAEPLHTDGEQFF. The CDR3 DNA sequence: TGTGCCAGCAGCCAAGATGGGGCGGAACCTCTACACACCGACGGTGAGCAGTTCTTC.

V is TRBV20-1 and J is TRBJ2-7; 9 bases align to TRBD1. This CDR3 spans 15 amino acids. Per the germline V gene, CDR1 is DFQATT and CDR2 is SNEGSKA (reference sequence). V lost 3 bases to trimming and J lost 4 bases; unmatched junction nucleotides: 10. The CDR3 region is CSARGQGDILYEQYF. The CDR3 DNA reads TGCAGTGCTAGGGGACAGGGCGACATTTTGTACGAGCAGTACTTC.

The CDR3 sequence: CASRFGALDEQFF. In nucleotides, the CDR3 is TGTGCCAGCAGATTCGGGGCTCTTGATGAGCAGTTCTTC. The chain has TRBV25-1 and TRBJ2-1; either TRBD1 or TRBD2 may supply D (5 bases each). The CDR3 extends over 13 amino acids. V was clipped by 6 bases and J by 8 bases, with 14 bases between them. From germline, CDR1 is MGHDK and CDR2 SYGVNS.

The CDR3 DNA is TGTGCCAGCAGCCTGATGACAGACAATGAGCAGTTCTTC. Protein: CASSLMTDNEQFF. The chain uses TRBV7-8 and TRBJ2-1; maybe TRBD1 (5 bases). The CDR3 has 13 residues. CDR1 and CDR2 from the germline V gene are SGHVS and FQNEAQ. Trimming removed 5 bases from V and 5 bases from J, with 10 bases in between. The whole variable domain, filled in from reference TRBV7-8 and TRBJ2-1, reads GAGVSQSPRYKVAKRGQDVALRCDPISGHVSLFWYQQALGQGPEFLTYFQNEAQLDKSGLPSDRFFAERPEGSVSTLKIQRTQQEDSAVYLCASSLMTDNEQFFGPGTRLTVL.

This clonotype was detected ten times or more. The V and J genes are TRBV6-2 or TRBV6-3 and TRBJ1-1, with 7 bases aligning to TRBD1. The ends lost 4 bases at V and 4 bases at J; junction bases unmatched: 9. There are 15 residues in the CDR3. Germline V gene sequence: CDR1 MNHEY, CDR2 SVGEGT. The chain's CDR3 is CASSLNRGRVTEAFF. CDR3 nucleotide sequence: TGTGCCAGCAGTTTGAACAGGGGCCGGGTCACTGAAGCTTTCTTT.

The table lists this clonotype with many counts. V and J are TRBV4-3 and TRBJ2-5; perhaps TRBD1 as D (5 bases). Trimming removed 0 bases from V and 2 bases from J, with 10 bases in between. Germline CDR1 reads LGHNA; CDR2 reads YSLEER. This CDR3 has 15 residues. The CDR3 here is CASSQDLNRQETQYF. CDR3 in DNA: TGCGCCAGCAGCCAAGATTTAAACAGGCAAGAGACCCAGTACTTC.

This clonotype was picked up many times. The CDR3 nucleotides read TGCGCCACTTCCCGGGGGACAGGGGCCTACGAGCAGTACTTC. This encodes CATSRGTGAYEQYF. This chain links TRBV10-1 with TRBJ2-7; TRBD1 matches 10 bases. The CDR3 totals 14 residues. The V and J ends lost 10 bases and 2 bases, in that order; junction bases with no gene match: 8. Germline V CDR1 and CDR2: WNHNN, SYGVQD (reference sequence).

This clonotype occurred many times. V and J are TRBV28 and TRBJ1-2; maybe TRBD1 (5 bases). In germline, CDR1 is MDHEN, CDR2 SYDVKM. The CDR3 covers 16 residues. Trimming removed 3 bases at V and 4 bases at J, with 18 bases between. CDR3 nucleotide sequence: TGTGCCAGCAGTTTGGTCCGACCACAGGTCCCCTATGGCTACACCTTC. This codes for CASSLVRPQVPYGYTF.

The J gene is TRBJ2-6, the V gene TRBV7-8; D not certain. Germline V lookup: CDR1 SGHVS, CDR2 FQNEAQ. The V end lost 3 bases, the J end lost 0 bases, and 12 bases lay between the germline ends. CDR3 length: 17 residues. CDR3 sequence (DNA): TGTGCCAGCAGCTTTTTCGGACCGTCCTCTGGGGCCAACGTCCTGACTTTC. This encodes CASSFFGPSSGANVLTF.

The CDR3: CAISEGKRELQETQYF. CDR3 DNA sequence: TGTGCCATCAGTGAAGGAAAGCGGGAGCTCCAAGAGACCCAGTACTTC. This rearrangement joins TRBV10-3 to TRBJ2-5; TRBD2 agrees at 8 bases. The length of the CDR3 is 16 residues. V lost 3 bases to trimming and J lost 1 base; unmatched junction nucleotides: 7. CDR1 ENHRY and CDR2 SYGVKD come from the germline V gene.